The clone carrying this TCR beta chain was counted ten times or more. This entry is derived from a study of regulatory T cells in long-lasting Graves disease. CDR1 is WSHSY, CDR2 SAAADI, per germline. J gave up 3 bases and V 3 bases, and 3 bases lay outside the gene matches. This CDR3 is built from 15 residues. Time point of the sample: newly diagnosed GD, antithyroid drugs for less than 3 months. The authors made the TCR library using RNA they extracted from PBMCs. Arm-PCR with iRepertoire HTBI primers amplified the CDR3 regions for these TCR beta libraries. Via MiXCR, TCRdb re-called the multiplex PCR reads, giving one row per CDR3 protein. The sample carries roughly 500,000 distinct CDR3 sequences, around 13% recorded once. The sample was also reused in another study, on T cells in Graves' hyperthyroidism and ophthalmopathy. From that report: Blood also contained most expanded thyroid clonotypes above 0.001.

V gene TRBV10-2 combines with J gene TRBJ2-3; 10 bases line up with TRBD2. This specimen consisted of peripheral blood mononuclear cells (PBMCs), obtained at new diagnosis, from a patient treated with antithyroid drugs. The TCR sequence derives from a woman aged 45-65 years with Graves disease. The CDR3 protein is CASSDPAGGTDTQYF. In DNA, the CDR3 is TGCGCCAGCAGTGACCCAGCGGGAGGGACAGATACGCAGTATTTT.